The rows below give T cell receptor beta chains drawn from one sample of a study of cytomegalovirus exposure and HLA in healthy donors. Using immunoSEQ multiplex PCR, the repertoire was profiled, and TCRdb retains in-frame clones only, with some absent. Of about 160,000 clones detected, roughly nine tenths appear once; the ten largest clones hold around 5%. Material for sequencing was PBMCs. These receptor sequences come from a woman younger than 45 in good health and CMV-seronegative. Each CDR3 is given with its conserved first and last residue. A D gene is named only where the DNA matches it firmly. Some rows mark clone size as missing; the rest say once, few, many or name a class of expanded clone.

NA	TRBJ1-2	NA	TRBV5-4	CASSLEGGYGYTF	TGTGCCAGCAGCTTGGAGGGGGGCTATGGCTACACCTTC
few	TRBJ2-7	NA	TRBV2	CASHLFYEQYF	TGTGCCAGCCACTTATTCTACGAGCAGTACTTC
NA	TRBJ1-1	NA	TRBV7-6	CASSAGIRTEAFF	TGTGCCAGCAGCGCGGGAATTCGGACTGAAGCTTTCTTT
NA	TRBJ2-6	NA	TRBV25-1	CASSGGGGANVLTF	TGTGCCAGCAGTGGGGGAGGTGGGGCCAACGTCCTGACTTTC
NA	TRBJ2-7	TRBD2	TRBV29-1	CSVEYQRGTSYEQYF	TGCAGCGTTGAGTACCAGCGGGGTACCTCCTACGAGCAGTACTTC
NA	TRBJ2-7	NA	TRBV7-2	CASSSGLALEEQYF	TGTGCCAGCAGCTCGGGACTTGCTCTAGAGGAGCAGTACTTC
NA	TRBJ2-2	NA	TRBV4-1	CASSQRELAGELFF	TGCGCCAGCAGCCAAAGGGAGCTGGCCGGGGAGCTGTTTTTT
NA	TRBJ2-7	TRBD2	TRBV4-1	CASSQASGYEQYF	TGCGCCAGCAGCCAAGCTAGCGGTTACGAGCAGTACTTC
NA	TRBJ1-4	NA	TRBV7-6	CASSLASAEDTVKLFF	TGTGCCAGCAGCTTAGCCTCCGCCGAAGACACTGTAAAACTGTTTTTT
NA	TRBJ1-6	NA	TRBV7-2	CASSRRGADSYNSPLHF	TGTGCCAGCAGCCGACGGGGGGCGGACTCCTATAATTCACCCCTCCACTTT
once	TRBJ2-5	NA	TRBV27	CASSLSRETQYF	TGTGCCAGCAGTTTATCGAGGGAGACCCAGTACTTC
NA	TRBJ2-6	TRBD1	TRBV7-6	CASSPMTGGSSGANVLTF	TGTGCCAGCAGCCCCATGACAGGGGGGTCATCAGGGGCCAACGTCCTGACTTTC
NA	TRBJ1-1	TRBD1	TRBV6-5	CASSRPGQTLTEAFF	TGTGCCAGCAGTCGGCCGGGACAGACCCTCACTGAAGCTTTCTTT
once	TRBJ2-3	TRBD2	TRBV6-5	CASSYQRGGLDTQYF	TGTGCCAGCAGTTACCAGCGGGGGGGCTTAGATACGCAGTATTTT
NA	TRBJ1-4	NA	TRBV7-9	CASSFTGASEKLFF	TGTGCCAGCAGCTTTACGGGGGCTAGTGAAAAACTGTTTTTT
once	TRBJ1-5	TRBD1	TRBV7-9	CASSLALGQGVYQPQHF	TGTGCCAGCAGCTTGGCTCTGGGACAGGGGGTTTATCAGCCCCAGCATTTT
NA	TRBJ2-7	NA	TRBV4-1	CASSTHVYAPPEQYF	TGCGCCAGCAGCACGCACGTTTATGCCCCCCCCGAGCAGTACTTC
NA	TRBJ2-7	NA	TRBV9	CASALGYSRAYEQYF	TGTGCCAGCGCCTTGGGGTATTCGAGGGCCTACGAGCAGTACTTC
NA	TRBJ2-2	TRBD1	TRBV4-1	CASSEGQAGELFF	TGCGCCAGCAGCGAAGGACAGGCCGGGGAGCTGTTTTTT
NA	TRBJ1-2	TRBD1	TRBV27	CASSFFSGGSGYTF	TGTGCCAGCAGTTTCTTTTCAGGGGGTTCGGGCTACACCTTC
NA	TRBJ2-4	TRBD1	TRBV9	CASSLGSGTGGSNIQYF	TGTGCCAGCAGCTTAGGCTCCGGGACAGGGGGCAGTAACATTCAGTACTTC
NA	TRBJ1-4	NA	TRBV2	CASTFIRGLNEKLFF	TGTGCCAGCACCTTCATACGGGGGTTAAATGAAAAACTGTTTTTT
once	TRBJ2-2	TRBD1	TRBV2	CASSENMGQGMASPNTGELFF	TGTGCCAGCAGTGAAAACATGGGACAGGGAATGGCTAGCCCAAACACCGGGGAGCTGTTTTTT
NA	TRBJ2-7	NA	TRBV4-1	CASSQEDSPNYEQYF	TGCGCCAGCAGCCAAGAGGACAGCCCGAACTACGAGCAGTACTTC
NA	TRBJ1-1	NA	TRBV4-1	CASSQDWAEHTEAFF	TGCGCCAGCAGCCAAGATTGGGCGGAGCACACTGAAGCTTTCTTT
NA	TRBJ2-4	TRBD2	TRBV2	CASSLRLAGAAKNIQYF	TGTGCCAGCAGTCTGAGACTAGCGGGGGCTGCCAAAAACATTCAGTACTTC
NA	TRBJ2-1	TRBD2	TRBV11-3	CASGSGTGNEQFF	TGTGCCAGCGGTAGCGGGACGGGGAATGAGCAGTTCTTC
NA	TRBJ2-1	NA	TRBV28	CASSLQGNEQFF	TGTGCCAGCAGTTTACAGGGTAATGAGCAGTTCTTC
NA	TRBJ2-1	NA	TRBV7-2	CATAFLAAQWEQFF	TGTGCCACCGCCTTCTTGGCTGCACAATGGGAGCAGTTCTTC
once	TRBJ2-7	TRBD2	TRBV11-3	CASSAGGSSYEQYF	TGTGCCAGCAGCGCGGGGGGGAGCTCCTACGAGCAGTACTTC
once	TRBJ2-5	TRBD2	TRBV4-2	CASSQDTLAGVQETQYF	TGTGCCAGCAGCCAAGATACGCTAGCGGGAGTACAAGAGACCCAGTACTTC
NA	TRBJ2-2	TRBD2	TRBV28	CASTRTSGGGTGELFF	TGTGCCAGCACAAGAACTAGCGGGGGTGGCACCGGGGAGCTGTTTTTT
NA	TRBJ1-1	NA	TRBV9	CASSDGGSTEAFF	TGTGCCAGCAGCGATGGGGGGAGCACTGAAGCTTTCTTT
NA	TRBJ2-3	TRBD2	TRBV9	CASSVVTGGADTQYF	TGTGCCAGCAGCGTAGTCACGGGAGGAGCAGATACGCAGTATTTT
NA	TRBJ2-7	NA	TRBV13	CASSLRPNRVPNYEQYF	TGTGCCAGCAGCCTACGCCCGAACCGCGTCCCAAACTACGAGCAGTACTTC